This TCR beta chain was identified in a study of blood T cell repertoires in COVID-19. Whole-study context: Acute and convalescent COVID-19 specimens originated in the United States, Italy and Spain.

This clone was seen only once. In the original analysis: Reference gene primer amplification in the assay estimated nucleated cell counts. Profiling relied on immunoSEQ multiplex PCR, and the TCRdb table lists in-frame clones only, not all of them. The D gene and trimming were derived from the DNA, and the V and J assignments and clone size from that table. The repertoire holds some 390,000 clones, over 85% seen once, with 1.5% to 2% in the top ten. Sequenced: PBMCs or T cells enriched from blood (not recorded which). The sequence came from a woman aged 30 to 39 who had recovered from COVID-19.

Here the CDR3 DNA reads TGTGCCAGCTCACCACCCGGGACAGTAGGCTATGGCTACACCTTC. It yields the protein CASSPPGTVGYGYTF. The V gene is TRBV18, the J gene TRBJ1-2; 7 nucleotides align to TRBD1. J gave up 4 bases and V 0 bases, and 5 bases lay outside the gene matches. This CDR3 comprises 15 residues. Germline values: CDR1 KGHSH, CDR2 LQKENI.